This is a list of T cell receptor beta chains from one sample in a study of cytomegalovirus exposure and HLA in healthy donors. Sequencing was performed with immunoSEQ multiplex PCR; in TCRdb, only in-frame clones are kept and a portion is missing. The table shows about 280,000 clones, with around nine tenths occurring only once. The specimen sequenced was PBMCs. The origin of the receptors is a woman in her late teens or twenties in good health and CMV-seronegative. Each CDR3 is given with its conserved first and last residue. A D gene is named only where the DNA matches it firmly. Expanded clones get a size class; other rows say once, few or many, or leave the size out.

V gene,D gene,clone size,J gene,CDR3 DNA,CDR3 protein
TRBV6-5,.,.,TRBJ1-3,TGTGCCAGCAGAGAGGCCGCTGGAAACACCATATATTTT,CASREAAGNTIYF
TRBV12-5,TRBD2,once,TRBJ2-7,TGTGCTAGTGCCTTCCTGATCGGACTCCAGCGGGAACTCTACGAGCAGTACTTC,CASAFLIGLQRELYEQYF
TRBV30,.,once,TRBJ1-3,TGTGCCTGGAGTCTCAGGGGTTCTGGAAACACCATATATTTT,CAWSLRGSGNTIYF
TRBV6-1,.,.,TRBJ2-7,TGTGCCAGCCGTTCCTACGAGCAGTACTTC,CASRSYEQYF
TRBV6-5,.,.,TRBJ2-2,TGTGCCAGCAGTTTGGGACTGAACACCGGGGAGCTGTTTTTT,CASSLGLNTGELFF
TRBV15,TRBD2,once,TRBJ2-5,TGTGCCACCAGCAGAGGGGCAACTAGCGGACCCCACGAGACCCAGTACTTC,CATSRGATSGPHETQYF
TRBV5-6,.,.,TRBJ1-2,TGTGCCAGCAGCTCCGGGATCTATGGCTACACCTTC,CASSSGIYGYTF
TRBV5-1,TRBD2,.,TRBJ2-2,TGCGCCAGCAGCTTGGCACCGGGACTAGTTAGCACCGGGGAGCTGTTTTTT,CASSLAPGLVSTGELFF
TRBV28,TRBD1,.,TRBJ1-1,TGTGCCAGCGCAGTGCCCCCGGGACAGGCGAACACTGAAGCTTTCTTT,CASAVPPGQANTEAFF
TRBV10-3,.,few,TRBJ2-1,TGTGCCATCAGTGAGTCGCTAGAGACTGAGCAGTTCTTC,CAISESLETEQFF
TRBV6-1,TRBD1,.,TRBJ2-2,TGTGCCAGCAGTGAAGGGCGGCCGGCGGGGACAGGGGGCACCGGGGAGCTGTTTTTT,CASSEGRPAGTGGTGELFF
TRBV5-1,TRBD2,.,TRBJ2-2,TGCGCCAGCAGCGTGGGACTAGCGGACAACACCGGGGAGCTGTTTTTT,CASSVGLADNTGELFF
TRBV5-6,.,.,TRBJ2-1,TGTGCCAGCAGCTTGGGTCAGGTAGAGCAGTTCTTC,CASSLGQVEQFF
TRBV2,.,.,TRBJ2-7,TGTGCCAGAGGGGACACAAACTCCTACGAGCAGTACTTC,CARGDTNSYEQYF
TRBV7-8,.,.,TRBJ2-5,TGTGCCAGCACCCTCGAGGGGGCGGGGGAGACCCAGTACTTC,CASTLEGAGETQYF
TRBV4-3,.,.,TRBJ1-2,TGCGCCAGCAGCCAAGATCTGGCAGGGGCTATGGGTGAGAATGGCTACACCTTC,CASSQDLAGAMGENGYTF
TRBV19,TRBD1,.,TRBJ1-1,TGTGCCAGTACGGACAGGGCGGCCACTGAAGCTTTCTTT,CASTDRAATEAFF
TRBV9,.,.,TRBJ2-1,TGTGCCAGCAGCGTAGAGGGACACGACAATGAGCAGTTCTTC,CASSVEGHDNEQFF
TRBV7-8,.,.,TRBJ1-1,TGTGCCAGCAGTCGGACATTACGGAACACTGAAGCTTTCTTT,CASSRTLRNTEAFF
TRBV28,.,few,TRBJ1-5,TGTGCCAGCAGTTCGGGACTTAGGGGGCCCCAGCATTTT,CASSSGLRGPQHF
TRBV21-1,.,.,TRBJ2-7,TGTGCCAGCCTCTGCCAAACTTCCTACGAGCAGTACTTC,CASLCQTSYEQYF
TRBV30,.,.,TRBJ1-1,TGTGCCATTGCGGGGGCTGCTGAAGCTTTCTTT,CAIAGAAEAFF
TRBV7-6,.,.,TRBJ1-1,TGTGCCAGCAGCTTAAGTCGGGGGCGCCGCAGGGAGGGTGAAGCTTTCTTT,CASSLSRGRRREGEAFF
TRBV30,.,few,TRBJ1-2,TGTGCCTGGAGTCTAGGGGCAGAATATGGCTACACCTTC,CAWSLGAEYGYTF
TRBV6-1,.,.,TRBJ2-7,TGTGCCAGCGGCGGGATTTTTTCCTACGAGCAGTACTTC,CASGGIFSYEQYF
TRBV28,TRBD2,.,TRBJ2-1,TGTGCCAGCAGTCTAACCCTAAGCGGGAGTTCCTACAATGAGCAGTTCTTC,CASSLTLSGSSYNEQFF
TRBV15,.,.,TRBJ1-1,TGTGCCACCAGCGGGGAGCTGAACACTGAAGCTTTCTTT,CATSGELNTEAFF
TRBV5-1,.,.,TRBJ1-1,TGCGCCAGCAGCTTCGACGGGGGTCGAAACACTGAAGCTTTCTTT,CASSFDGGRNTEAFF
TRBV25-1,.,.,TRBJ1-3,TGTGCCAGCAGGGCATCAAGCTCTGGAAACACCATATATTTT,CASRASSSGNTIYF
TRBV27,.,few,TRBJ2-7,TGTGCCAGCAGTTCTCAGGGGCCGTACGAGCAGTACTTC,CASSSQGPYEQYF
TRBV5-1,TRBD1,.,TRBJ2-2,TGCGCCAGCAGCTTGGAGGGACAGGGCACCGGGGAGCTGTTTTTT,CASSLEGQGTGELFF
TRBV6-1,TRBD2,.,TRBJ2-7,TGTGCCAGCAGTGAAGGGGTTAGCGGGGACGAGCAGTACTTC,CASSEGVSGDEQYF
TRBV4-1,TRBD2,few,TRBJ2-3,TGCGCCAGCAGCCAAACGGGACTAGCGGGAGTGGCAGATACGCAGTATTTT,CASSQTGLAGVADTQYF
TRBV2,TRBD2,.,TRBJ2-5,TGTGCCAGCAGCAAGGGGAGGGTTGGAGAGACCCAGTACTTC,CASSKGRVGETQYF
TRBV11-2,TRBD1,.,TRBJ2-3,TGTGCCAGCAGCTTAGGACAGGGGTCGGCTGATACGCAGTATTTT,CASSLGQGSADTQYF
TRBV4-1,TRBD2,.,TRBJ2-7,TGCGCCAGCAGCTCCTTCGAGCGGGGATTCTACGAGCAGTACTTC,CASSSFERGFYEQYF
TRBV10-3,.,.,TRBJ1-1,TGTGCCATCAGTGAGTCGGGGGCTGCGAACACTGAAGCTTTCTTT,CAISESGAANTEAFF
TRBV10-1,TRBD2,.,TRBJ2-7,TGCGCCAGCAGTGAGACCGGGACTAGCGGGGGTGTACGGGAGCAGTACTTC,CASSETGTSGGVREQYF
TRBV10-3,.,.,TRBJ2-4,TGTGCCGTAAGCGGACAGAAAAACATTCAGTACTTC,CAVSGQKNIQYF
TRBV28,.,.,TRBJ2-5,TGTGCCAGCAGTTTAGGTCCCTACCTATCTGAGACCCAGTACTTC,CASSLGPYLSETQYF
TRBV9,.,.,TRBJ2-7,TGTGCCAGCAGCCCCCGGGAGGGGGCAGAAGAGCAGTACTTC,CASSPREGAEEQYF
TRBV5-6,.,.,TRBJ2-7,TGTGCCAGCAGCCCCCGGGACAACTCCTACGAGCAGTACTTC,CASSPRDNSYEQYF
TRBV6-4,TRBD1,.,TRBJ1-5,TGTGCCAGCAAATCCCCAGGACAGGGGTTTTTGGGCAATCAGCCCCAGCATTTT,CASKSPGQGFLGNQPQHF
TRBV9,.,.,TRBJ1-3,TGTGCCAGCAGCGTAGAGTCGGGATATGTCGACACCATATATTTT,CASSVESGYVDTIYF
TRBV2,.,.,TRBJ2-7,TGTGCCAGCAGTGAATTAGCGGATACCTACGAGCAGTACTTC,CASSELADTYEQYF
TRBV20-1,TRBD1,.,TRBJ2-4,TGCAGTGCTAGGACAGGGGGTCCGAGGTACTTC,CSARTGGPRYF
TRBV2,TRBD2,.,TRBJ2-7,TGTGCCAGCAAGACTAGCGGTACAACCTACGAGCAGTACTTC,CASKTSGTTYEQYF
TRBV6-6,.,once,TRBJ2-5,TGTGCCAGCAGGAACGGAGAGACCCAGTACTTC,CASRNGETQYF
TRBV5-1,TRBD1,.,TRBJ1-1,TGCGCCAGCAGCCTCTTTGGGGGGACAGGGTCTGAGGCTTTCTTT,CASSLFGGTGSEAFF
TRBV4-3,.,.,TRBJ2-1,TGCGCCAGCAGCCAAGGTTCCCCCTTCTCCTACAATGAGCAGTTCTTC,CASSQGSPFSYNEQFF
TRBV30,TRBD1,.,TRBJ1-5,TGTGCCTGGAGTGTACAGGGGAACCAGCCCCAGCATTTT,CAWSVQGNQPQHF
TRBV9,TRBD1,.,TRBJ2-7,TGTGCCAGCAGCGTGAGGGACAGGGGAGCCTACGAGCAGTACTTC,CASSVRDRGAYEQYF
TRBV19,.,.,TRBJ2-1,TGTGCCAGTATAGCGGCGGGTTCTTCGTCGAGGCAGTTCTTC,CASIAAGSSSRQFF
TRBV4-3,.,.,TRBJ2-2,TGCGCCAGCAGCCAAGGGACAGCCACCGGGGAGCTGTTTTTT,CASSQGTATGELFF